In this sample, the clone carrying this T cell receptor beta chain turned up many times. What it recognizes is unknown. Researchers attached unique molecular identifiers to individual cDNA molecules. Each CDR3 protein gets one entry after TCRdb re-called the 5' RACE reads with MiXCR. The profile shows around 35,000 distinct CDR3 sequences, roughly 6% of them singletons. The data are from a study of early T cells in non-severe SARS-CoV-2 infection. Looking at the study overall: Sequencing targeted bulk RNA from unsorted whole blood, leaving chains unpaired. General observations from the study: Matching results from VDJdb favored anti-spike CD8 responses, leaving private and CD4 specificities undetected.

The CDR3 is 13 amino acids. Germline V lookup: CDR1 MDHEN, CDR2 SYDVKM. Trimming cost V 3 bases and J 5 bases, with 10 bases left between them. The chain employs TRBV28 and TRBJ2-5, with D perhaps TRBD2 (5 bases). The sample comprised whole blood. The source of this sequence is an adult who was a healthcare worker with PCR-confirmed SARS-CoV-2 infection or an uninfected control (not recorded which). CDR3 amino acids: CASSFGVLETQYF. CDR3 nucleotide sequence: TGTGCCAGCAGTTTCGGGGTTTTGGAGACCCAGTACTTC.